The rows below give T cell receptor beta chains drawn from one sample of a study of cytomegalovirus exposure and HLA in healthy donors. Libraries were prepared by immunoSEQ multiplex PCR; TCRdb keeps only in-frame clonotypes and omits some of them. The data hold about 260,000 clones, with 80% to 95% observed a single time. The sample taken for sequencing was PBMCs. These receptor sequences come from a woman aged 25 to 39 in good health and CMV-seronegative. Both conserved end residues are part of each CDR3. Where a row states a size, it is once, few, many or the class of an expanded clone; other rows omit it.

clone size,V gene,J gene,CDR3 protein
-,TRBV5-8,TRBJ2-3,CASSLADTQYF
-,TRBV27,TRBJ2-5,CASSLFGGAEETQYF
-,TRBV4-3,TRBJ2-1,CASSQDDRVGYNEQFF
-,TRBV27,TRBJ2-2,CASSLGTNTGELFF
-,TRBV19,TRBJ2-2,CASTFSGRANTGELFF
-,TRBV7-8,TRBJ2-2,CASSLYIAGAPGELFF
-,TRBV27,TRBJ2-1,CASSTGLAGANEQFF
-,TRBV28,TRBJ2-5,CASSIRQGRNQETQYF
-,TRBV23-1,TRBJ2-4,CASRDRGKNIQYF
-,TRBV7-9,TRBJ1-1,CASSFGDSEAFF
-,TRBV19,TRBJ2-7,CASSANHRGTGIYEQYF
-,TRBV7-9,TRBJ2-4,CASSEDTLAKNIQYF
once,TRBV28,TRBJ2-1,CASSLSGDSYNEQFF
few,TRBV7-9,TRBJ1-4,CASSWTGINEKLFF
-,TRBV7-9,TRBJ2-2,CASSSTGSTGELFF
once,TRBV6-5,TRBJ2-7,CASSYATSGMHEQYF
-,TRBV4-2,TRBJ1-2,CASSQVGTSGAFGYTF
-,TRBV10-3,TRBJ2-7,CAISESASGRGPTYEQYF
-,TRBV28,TRBJ2-3,CASSWRGSTDTQYF
-,TRBV29-1,TRBJ2-1,CSITTGQRLFYNEQFF
-,TRBV9,TRBJ2-4,CASSVGSAPFLYF
-,TRBV5-6,TRBJ2-7,CASSTGLSYEQYF
-,TRBV25-1,TRBJ2-2,CASSRTSGYTGELFF
-,TRBV7-6,TRBJ1-1,CASSLGTGNTEAFF
-,TRBV18,TRBJ2-3,CASSPPSAGTDTQYF
-,TRBV19,TRBJ1-1,CASSTNRGLRTEAFF
-,TRBV5-6,TRBJ2-7,CASSLAPGSYEQYF
-,TRBV19,TRBJ1-2,CASSPVATANYGYTF
-,TRBV15,TRBJ2-7,CATSREITSGSGEQYF
-,TRBV9,TRBJ1-1,CASSEAANTEAFF
-,TRBV28,TRBJ1-5,CASSPTRWQRDRDNQPQHF
-,TRBV28,TRBJ1-1,CASSFRGQLSTEAFF
-,TRBV5-1,TRBJ1-2,CASSLEGPTYGYTF
-,TRBV6-5,TRBJ2-7,CASRTDRGTYEQYF
-,TRBV9,TRBJ2-7,CASSVAEGHSYEQYF
-,TRBV4-3,TRBJ2-7,CASSQDMLAGVGYEQYF
-,TRBV19,TRBJ2-2,CASSGATTGELFF
-,TRBV28,TRBJ1-2,CASSFPRTGGRWNGYTF
-,TRBV2,TRBJ2-7,CASSEGHNAPHEQYF
-,TRBV5-1,TRBJ2-1,CASSRGGGNSYNEQFF